This entry lists 29 T cell receptor beta chains sequenced from one sample in a study of T cell changes during pregnancy in multiple sclerosis. Some clones are missing from TCRdb's copy, which holds only in-frame ones; the method was immunoSEQ multiplex PCR. In the table there are around 38,000 clones, more than 85% of which are singletons. Specimen: CD8+ T cells from peripheral blood mononuclear cells, collected in the third trimester of pregnancy. The receptor set was obtained from a female donor with multiple sclerosis, enrolled in a pregnancy study.

V usage is TRBV7-9 and J usage is TRBJ1-1, with a tentative D call TRBD1 (6 bases). CDR1 and CDR2 from the germline V gene are SEHNR and FQNEAQ (reference sequence). The length of the CDR3 is 12 residues. Between the trimmed V and J ends, which lost 6 bases and 6 bases, there was a span of 11 bases. CDR3 loop: CASRPGVSEAFF. CDR3 nucleotides: TGTGCCAGCAGGCCAGGGGTTTCTGAAGCTTTCTTT.

The chain has TRBV9 and TRBJ2-3; TRBD2 matches 15 bases. Trimming at V came to 2 bases and at J to 3 bases, leaving 19 bases not matched to a gene. Germline lookup yields CDR1 SGDLS and CDR2 YYNGEE. The CDR3 length is 22 residues. CDR3 DNA sequence: TGTGCCAGCAGCGTGACAGAGTCGGGACTAGCGGGAGGTGGATATGGGACAGATACGCAGTATTTT. This translates into CASSVTESGLAGGGYGTDTQYF.

This clone showed up just once. This rearrangement joins TRBV7-3 to TRBJ2-5, with TRBD1 matching 8 bases. V was clipped by 6 bases and J by 5 bases; unmatched bases: 5. The CDR3 covers 13 residues. Germline loops: CDR1 SGHTA, CDR2 FQGTGA. This chain's CDR3 is CASRPTGGETQYF. CDR3 sequence (DNA): TGTGCCAGCAGACCCACAGGGGGGGAGACCCAGTACTTC.

This clone has a single count. The rearrangement links TRBV2 to TRBJ1-2; D remains ambiguous. The CDR3 is 13 amino acids. The germline V and J ends were trimmed by 6 bases and 5 bases, with 13 bases remaining between them. Germline assignment: CDR1 SNHLY and CDR2 FYNNEI. The CDR3 DNA follows: TGTGCCAGCAGCCACCCGGAGCAGTATGGCTACACCTTC. Its translation is CASSHPEQYGYTF.

This chain links TRBV19 with TRBJ2-5; 7 bases are shared with TRBD2. CDR3 length: 16 residues. The germline V gene has CDR1 LNHDA and CDR2 SQIVND (reference sequence). Trimming at V came to 3 bases and at J to 3 bases, leaving 10 bases not matched to a gene. The CDR3 is CASSISGGRSKETQYF. DNA for the CDR3: TGTGCCAGTAGTATTTCCGGGGGGAGGTCCAAAGAGACCCAGTACTTC.

In the case of this clone: The same CDR3 arises from other DNA sequences in this sample as well. The chain combines TRBV11-1 with TRBJ1-2; D call uncertain. V lost 5 bases and J lost 4, with 11 bases in between. Germline-derived CDR1 and CDR2 are SGHAT and FQDESV (reference sequence). The length of the CDR3 is 13 residues. This CDR3 is CASSLLGGYGYTF. Here the CDR3 DNA reads TGTGCCAGCAGCCTATTGGGAGGCTATGGCTACACCTTC.

This clone was detected a few times. The chain has TRBV6-4 and TRBJ2-1, with TRBD2 matching 9 bases. Looked up from germline, CDR1 is MRHNA and CDR2 is SNTAGT. This CDR3 region has 14 residues. V lost 3 bases, J lost 5 bases, and 2 bases stayed unmatched. CDR3 DNA: TGTGCCAGCAGTGAGACTAGCGGACACAATGAGCAGTTCTTC. Protein: CASSETSGHNEQFF.

In DNA, the CDR3 is TGTGCCAGCAGTGTAGCGGGAGGAAGCTCCTACAATGAGCAGTTCTTC. Residues: CASSVAGGSSYNEQFF. This chain links TRBV6-4 with TRBJ2-1; 10 nucleotides match TRBD2. V lost 4 bases and J lost 0; bases outside the gene matches: 3. The CDR3 totals 16 residues. Germline CDR1 and CDR2: MRHNA and SNTAGT.

V and J are TRBV4-3 and TRBJ1-1; D might be TRBD1 (6 bases). Trimming stripped 0 bases from V and 4 bases from J, with 21 bases between. This CDR3 has 18 residues. Germline V gene data show CDR1 as LGHNA and CDR2 as YSLEER. This chain's CDR3 is CASSQDSARSGGFTEAFF. CDR3 nucleotides: TGCGCCAGCAGCCAAGACTCTGCTAGAAGCGGGGGCTTCACTGAAGCTTTCTTT.

The chain links TRBV5-6 to TRBJ1-1, with D possibly matching TRBD1 (5 bases). V was shortened by 6 bases and J by 14 bases, with 17 bases between the two germline ends. Germline-derived CDR1 and CDR2 are SGHDT and YYEEEE. The length of the CDR3 is 11 residues. The CDR3 protein is CASTIQVSCFF. Here the CDR3 DNA reads TGTGCCAGCACGATACAGGTTTCCTGCTTCTTT.

This chain links TRBV4-3 with TRBJ2-7; 11 nucleotides agree with TRBD2. The CDR3 loop spans 17 amino acids. The trim removed 0 bases at V and 2 bases at J, leaving 6 bases unmatched. Germline CDR1 LGHNA, CDR2 YSLEER. The CDR3 nucleotides are TGCGCCAGCAGCCAAGAGTTTTTAGCGGGAGGGCCCTACGAGCAGTACTTC. It yields the protein CASSQEFLAGGPYEQYF.

This clone was seen only once. This chain links TRBV19 with TRBJ1-4; D is uncertain. The germline CDR1 and CDR2 sequences are LNHDA and SQIVND (reference sequence). V shed 5 bases and J shed 0 bases, with 16 bases lying between them. The CDR3 has 17 residues. CDR3 DNA sequence: TGTGCCAGTAGTCCTACTCCGGGGATTGCAACTAATGAAAAACTGTTTTTT. This encodes CASSPTPGIATNEKLFF.

This chain uses TRBV29-1 with TRBJ2-5; 8 bases fit TRBD2. The CDR3 sequence is 11 residues long. The J segment lost 5 bases and the V segment lost 4 bases, leaving 0 bases of the junction unmatched. Germline assignment: CDR1 SQVTM and CDR2 ANQGSEA. The CDR3 is CSVGGGETQYF. In nucleotides, the CDR3 is TGCAGCGTTGGCGGGGGGGAGACCCAGTACTTC.

V usage is TRBV7-6 and J usage is TRBJ2-1, with 12 nucleotides matching TRBD2. This CDR3 spans 16 amino acids. Trimming took 2 bases from V and 8 from J; bases not matched to a gene: 7. The germline gives CDR1 SGHVS, CDR2 FNYEAQ. The CDR3 DNA reads as TGTGCCAGCAGCTTAATCCTAGCGGGAGGGATGGATGAGCAGTTCTTC. Its protein is CASSLILAGGMDEQFF.

This sequence joins TRBV19 and TRBJ2-1; D is unclear. The germline V gene has CDR1 LNHDA and CDR2 SQIVND (reference sequence). CDR3 length: 14 amino acids. Trimming stripped 6 bases from V and 4 bases from J, with 13 bases between. The chain's CDR3 is CASSSVPPYNEQFF. The CDR3 region has the DNA TGTGCCAGTAGCTCCGTCCCCCCTTACAATGAGCAGTTCTTC.

This clone was detected only once. The chain employs TRBV5-1 and TRBJ2-1; maybe TRBD2 (5 bases). Germline lookup yields CDR1 SGHRS and CDR2 YFSETQ. V was trimmed by 4 bases and J by 7 bases, leaving 9 bases between them. This CDR3 is 12 amino acids long. Written as DNA, the CDR3 is TGCGCCAGCAGCCAACTAGGTAATGAGCAGTTCTTC. This codes for CASSQLGNEQFF. The whole variable domain, filled in from reference TRBV5-1 and TRBJ2-1, reads KAGVTQTPRYLIKTRGQQVTLSCSPISGHRSVSWYQQTPGQGLQFLFEYFSETQRNKGNFPGRFSGRQFSNSRSEMNVSTLELGDSALYLCASSQLGNEQFFGPGTRLTVL.

V gene TRBV13 combines with J gene TRBJ1-2, with TRBD1 as a possible D gene (5 bases). This CDR3 has 17 amino acids. Looked up from germline, CDR1 is PRHDT and CDR2 is FYEKMQ (reference sequence). Trimming stripped 5 bases from V and 1 base from J, with 20 bases between. The CDR3 bases are TGTGCCAGCAGCCCCGGCGGGGGGAGAGTTCTTAACTATGGCTACACCTTC. Translating it yields CASSPGGGRVLNYGYTF.

The gene calls are TRBV9 and TRBJ2-1; the match to TRBD2 covers 7 bases. V trimming: 3 bases; J trimming: 1 base; junction bases outside the gene matches: 4. The CDR3 runs to 15 residues. CDR1 is SGDLS and CDR2 is YYNGEE in the germline V gene. This chain's CDR3 is CASSDGLVSYNEQFF. In nucleotides, the CDR3 is TGTGCCAGCAGCGACGGACTAGTTTCCTACAATGAGCAGTTCTTC.

The chain links TRBV6-1 to TRBJ2-2; TRBD2 matches at 7 bases. With V trimmed by 3 bases and J by 4 bases, 5 bases remained unmatched. The germline V gene has CDR1 MNHNS and CDR2 SASEGT. The CDR3 runs to 15 residues. CDR3 sequence (DNA): TGTGCCAGCAGTGATCTGGGGAGGGCCACCGGGGAGCTGTTTTTT. It is translated as CASSDLGRATGELFF.

This chain connects TRBV12-5 to TRBJ2-1, with 7 bases lining up with TRBD1. This CDR3 has 14 residues. Germline V CDR1 and CDR2: LGHNT, FRNRAP. V was clipped by 0 bases and J by 8 bases; unmatched bases: 4. CDR3 in amino acids: CASGLVGQGDEQFF. The CDR3 DNA is TGTGCTAGTGGTTTGGTCGGCCAGGGGGATGAGCAGTTCTTC.

The V call is TRBV29-1, the J call TRBJ2-7, with D perhaps matching TRBD2 (7 bases). The CDR3 is made up of 12 amino acids. Trimming left V 4 bases short and J 7 bases short, with 14 bases between. The germline V gene has CDR1 SQVTM and CDR2 ANQGSEA. Here the CDR3 reads CSVVAGAREQYF. In nucleotides, the CDR3 is TGCAGCGTTGTCGCGGGGGCGAGAGAGCAGTACTTC.

The chain uses TRBV2 and TRBJ2-1, with TRBD1 matching 11 bases. Trimming took 4 bases from V and 6 from J; bases not matched to a gene: 5. This CDR3 region has 15 residues. Germline-derived CDR1 and CDR2 are SNHLY and FYNNEI. CDR3 in DNA: TGTGCCAGCAGTGGGGGACAGGGGGGGTCCAATGAGCAGTTCTTC. This gives the protein CASSGGQGGSNEQFF.

In DNA form, the CDR3 reads TGTGCCAGCAGCTCCCCGGACTACCAACAGAGAGACGAGCAGTACTTC. Its translation: CASSSPDYQQRDEQYF. The V call is TRBV7-9, the J call TRBJ2-7, with a weak D call TRBD2 (6 bases). Germline CDR1 and CDR2: SEHNR and FQNEAQ (reference sequence). The V end was cut by 4 bases, the J end by 5 bases, with 21 bases between. The length of the CDR3 is 16 residues.

This chain links TRBV27 with TRBJ1-2; D unclear. The germline V and J ends were trimmed by 5 bases and 7 bases, with 14 bases remaining between them. This CDR3 region has 13 residues. CDR1 and CDR2 from the germline V gene are MNHEY and SMNVEV (reference sequence). The CDR3 region is CASSIAEGSGYTF. As DNA, the CDR3 is TGTGCCAGCAGTATAGCAGAGGGAAGTGGCTACACCTTC.

The chain recombines TRBV27 with TRBJ2-1, with TRBD2 matching over 8 bases. Unmatched junction bases numbered 6, after V lost 9 bases and J lost 5 bases. Per germline, CDR1 MNHEY and CDR2 SMNVEV (reference sequence). The CDR3 is 13 amino acids. DNA of the CDR3: TGTGCCAGTACTAGCGGATGGGACAATGAGCAGTTCTTC. Amino acid sequence: CASTSGWDNEQFF.

The rearrangement links TRBV27 to TRBJ2-1; 11 positions match TRBD2. The germline V gene encodes CDR1 MNHEY and CDR2 SMNVEV (reference sequence). CDR3 length: 19 residues. Trimming removed 7 bases from V and 2 bases from J; junction bases left unmatched: 16. CDR3 sequence reads: CASKGRGLAEKYTYNEQFF. In DNA, the CDR3 is TGTGCCAGCAAGGGAAGGGGACTAGCGGAGAAATATACCTACAATGAGCAGTTCTTC.

The gene calls are TRBV7-9 and TRBJ2-4; 7 bases align to TRBD2. Germline V gene data show CDR1 as SEHNR and CDR2 as FQNEAQ (reference sequence). There are 18 residues in the CDR3. Trimming took 5 bases from V and 3 from J; bases not matched to a gene: 16. CDR3 sequence reads: CASSPGRGRVLDKNIQYF. In DNA, the CDR3 is TGTGCCAGCAGCCCTGGGAGGGGTCGGGTCCTAGACAAAAACATTCAGTACTTC.

The chain couples TRBV6-6 to TRBJ2-3; possibly TRBD2 for D (5 bases). Germline CDR1 MNHNY, CDR2 SVGAGI (reference sequence). V lost 5 bases to trimming and J lost 2 bases, with 17 bases between them. This CDR3 region has 16 residues. Here the CDR3 reads CASSPPPGWDTDTQYF. Written as DNA, the CDR3 is TGTGCCAGCAGTCCTCCCCCGGGGTGGGACACAGATACGCAGTATTTT.

The chain recombines TRBV19 with TRBJ2-3, with no clear D. In germline, CDR1 is LNHDA, CDR2 SQIVND (reference sequence). This CDR3 has 16 amino acids. Trimming removed 7 bases from V and 4 bases from J, with 21 bases in between. The CDR3, as DNA: TGTGCCAGTACTTCGAGGCGTGGATCTGGCGCAGATACGCAGTATTTT. This translates into CASTSRRGSGADTQYF.